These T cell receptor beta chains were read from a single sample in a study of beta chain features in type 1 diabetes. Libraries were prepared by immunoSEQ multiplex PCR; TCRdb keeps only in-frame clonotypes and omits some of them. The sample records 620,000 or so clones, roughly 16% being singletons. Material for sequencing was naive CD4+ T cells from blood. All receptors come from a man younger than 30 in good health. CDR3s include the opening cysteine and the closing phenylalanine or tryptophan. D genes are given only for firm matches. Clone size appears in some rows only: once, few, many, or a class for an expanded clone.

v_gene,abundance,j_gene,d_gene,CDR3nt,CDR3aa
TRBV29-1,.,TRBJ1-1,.,TGCAGCGTTGAAGATAAGTCAGACGGGTGGCTGAGTAGCACTGAAGCTTTCTTT,CSVEDKSDGWLSSTEAFF
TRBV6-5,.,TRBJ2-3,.,TGTGCCAGCAGGAACGGCGGGGTCACAGATACGCAGTATTTT,CASRNGGVTDTQYF
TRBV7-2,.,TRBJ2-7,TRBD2,TGTGCCAGCAGCATCGGGACTAGCGGGAAAGTATACGAGCAGTACTTC,CASSIGTSGKVYEQYF
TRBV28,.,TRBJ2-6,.,TGTGCCAGCAGTGCCTCTTTCCGCTCTGGGGCCAACGTCCTGACTTTC,CASSASFRSGANVLTF
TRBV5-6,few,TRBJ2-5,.,TGTGCCAGCAGCGTTCGGGACCTCCAAGAGACCCAGTACTTC,CASSVRDLQETQYF
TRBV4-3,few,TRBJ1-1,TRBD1,TGCGCCAGCAGCCACCCGGACAGGGGAACTGAAGCTTTCTTT,CASSHPDRGTEAFF
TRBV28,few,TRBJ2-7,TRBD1,TGTGCCAGCAACACAGGGGGCTCCTACGAGCAGTACTTC,CASNTGGSYEQYF
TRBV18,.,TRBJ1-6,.,TGTGCCAGCTCACCCCGACAGGAGTATAATTCACCCCTCCACTTT,CASSPRQEYNSPLHF
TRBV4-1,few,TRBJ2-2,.,TGCGCCAGCAGGTCAGGAGCAGGGTTCACCGGGGAGCTGTTTTTT,CASRSGAGFTGELFF
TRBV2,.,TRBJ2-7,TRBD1,TGTGCCAGCAACCGACAGGGCCCCGCCTACGAGCAGTACTTC,CASNRQGPAYEQYF
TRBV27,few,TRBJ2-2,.,TGTGCCAGCAGTTTTAGGTCCGGGGAGCTGTTTTTT,CASSFRSGELFF
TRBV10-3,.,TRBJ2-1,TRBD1,TGTGCCATCAGTGCCCCCGGACAGGGCTACAATGAGCAGTTCTTC,CAISAPGQGYNEQFF
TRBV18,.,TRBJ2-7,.,TGTGCCAGCTCACCTTCCGGGACGGAATCCTACGAGCAGTACTTC,CASSPSGTESYEQYF
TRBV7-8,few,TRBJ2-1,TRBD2,TGTGCCAGCAGAACTCAGCGGGGGCAAAACAATGAGCAGTTCTTC,CASRTQRGQNNEQFF
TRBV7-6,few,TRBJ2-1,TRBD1,TGTGCCAGCAGCCGGGGGACAGGGCTATACAATGAGCAGTTCTTC,CASSRGTGLYNEQFF
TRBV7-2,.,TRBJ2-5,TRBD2,TGTGCCAGCAGGCGGACTAGCGGGACTATCCAAGAGACCCAGTACTTC,CASRRTSGTIQETQYF
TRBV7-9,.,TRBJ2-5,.,TGTGCCAGCAGCTTACCAGGGGTAGAGACCCAGTACTTC,CASSLPGVETQYF
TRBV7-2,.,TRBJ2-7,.,TGTGCCAGCAGCTCCCCGGACAGTCCCTACGAGCAGTACTTC,CASSSPDSPYEQYF
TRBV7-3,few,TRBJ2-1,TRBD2,TGTGCCAGCAGCACTCGGACAGGGCCGGGACTAGCGGGCTACAATGAGCAGTTCTTC,CASSTRTGPGLAGYNEQFF
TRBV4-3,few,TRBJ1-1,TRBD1,TGCGCCAGCAGCCAACTCGGACAGGGTTGGACTGAAGCTTTCTTT,CASSQLGQGWTEAFF